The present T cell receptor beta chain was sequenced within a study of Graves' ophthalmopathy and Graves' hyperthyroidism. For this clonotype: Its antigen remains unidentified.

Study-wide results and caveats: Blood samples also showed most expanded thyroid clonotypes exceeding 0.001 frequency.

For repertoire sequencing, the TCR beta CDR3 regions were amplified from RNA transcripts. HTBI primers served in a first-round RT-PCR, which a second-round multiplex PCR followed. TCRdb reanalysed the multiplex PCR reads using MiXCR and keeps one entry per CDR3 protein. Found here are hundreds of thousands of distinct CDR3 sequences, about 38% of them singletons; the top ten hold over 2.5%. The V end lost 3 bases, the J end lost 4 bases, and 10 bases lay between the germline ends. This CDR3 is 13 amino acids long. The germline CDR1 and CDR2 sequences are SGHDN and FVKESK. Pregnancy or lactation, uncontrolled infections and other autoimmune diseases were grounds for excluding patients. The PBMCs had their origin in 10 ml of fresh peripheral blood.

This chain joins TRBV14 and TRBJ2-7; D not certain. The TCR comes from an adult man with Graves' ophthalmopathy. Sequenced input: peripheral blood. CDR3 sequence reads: CASSHTLLYEQYF. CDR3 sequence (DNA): TGTGCCAGCAGCCATACCCTTTTGTACGAGCAGTACTTC.